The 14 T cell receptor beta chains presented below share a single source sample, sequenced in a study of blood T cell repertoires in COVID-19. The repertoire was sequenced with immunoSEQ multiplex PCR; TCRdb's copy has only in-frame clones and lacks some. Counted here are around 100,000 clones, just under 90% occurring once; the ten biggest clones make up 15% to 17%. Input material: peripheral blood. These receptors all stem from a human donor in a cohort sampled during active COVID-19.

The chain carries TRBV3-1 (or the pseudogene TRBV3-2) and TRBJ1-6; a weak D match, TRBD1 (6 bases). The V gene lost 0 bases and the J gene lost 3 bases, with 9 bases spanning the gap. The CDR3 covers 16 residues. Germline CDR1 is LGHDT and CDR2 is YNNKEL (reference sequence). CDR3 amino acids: CASSQEDSFYNSPLHF. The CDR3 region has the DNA TGTGCCAGCAGCCAAGAGGACAGTTTCTATAATTCACCCCTCCACTTT.

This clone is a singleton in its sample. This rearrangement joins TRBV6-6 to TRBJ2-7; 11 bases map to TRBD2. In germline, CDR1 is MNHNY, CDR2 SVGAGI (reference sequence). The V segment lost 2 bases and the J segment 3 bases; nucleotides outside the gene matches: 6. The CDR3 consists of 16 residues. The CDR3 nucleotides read TGTGCCAGCAGTTACCAAACTAGCGGGAGAATCTACGAGCAGTACTTC. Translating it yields CASSYQTSGRIYEQYF.

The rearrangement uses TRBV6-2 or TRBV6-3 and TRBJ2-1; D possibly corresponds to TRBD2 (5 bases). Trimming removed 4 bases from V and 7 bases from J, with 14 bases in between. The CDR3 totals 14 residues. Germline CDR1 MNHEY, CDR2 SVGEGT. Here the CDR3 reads CASSSEDGVNEQFF. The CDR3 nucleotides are TGTGCCAGCAGTTCTGAGGACGGGGTGAATGAGCAGTTCTTC.

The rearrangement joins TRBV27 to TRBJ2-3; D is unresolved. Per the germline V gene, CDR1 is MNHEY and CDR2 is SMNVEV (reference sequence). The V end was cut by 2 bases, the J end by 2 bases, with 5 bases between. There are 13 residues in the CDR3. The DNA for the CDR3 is TGTGCCAGCAGTTTAATTAACACAGATACGCAGTATTTT. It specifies CASSLINTDTQYF.

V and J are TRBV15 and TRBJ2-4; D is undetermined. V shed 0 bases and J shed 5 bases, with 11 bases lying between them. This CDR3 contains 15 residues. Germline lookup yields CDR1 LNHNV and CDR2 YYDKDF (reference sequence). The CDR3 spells CATSRDGSQENIQYF. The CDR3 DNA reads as TGTGCCACCAGCAGAGATGGGTCTCAGGAAAACATTCAGTACTTC. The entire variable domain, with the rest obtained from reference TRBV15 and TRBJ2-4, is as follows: DAMVIQNPRYQVTQFGKPVTLSCSQTLNHNVMYWYQQKSSQAPKLLFHYYDKDFNNEADTPDNFQSRRPNTSFCFLDIRSPGLGDTAMYLCATSRDGSQENIQYFGAGTRLSVL.

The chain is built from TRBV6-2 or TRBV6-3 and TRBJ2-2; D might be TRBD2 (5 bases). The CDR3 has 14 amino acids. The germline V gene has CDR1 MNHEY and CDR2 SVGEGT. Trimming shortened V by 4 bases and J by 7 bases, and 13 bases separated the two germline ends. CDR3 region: CASSLLGSIGELFF. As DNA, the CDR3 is TGTGCCAGCAGTTTGTTGGGGAGTATCGGGGAGCTGTTTTTT.

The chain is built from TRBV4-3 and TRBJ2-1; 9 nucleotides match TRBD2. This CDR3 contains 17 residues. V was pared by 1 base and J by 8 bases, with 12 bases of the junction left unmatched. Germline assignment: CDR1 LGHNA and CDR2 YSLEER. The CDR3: CASSQGVAGVLLHEQFF. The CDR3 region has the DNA TGCGCCAGCAGCCAAGGCGTAGCGGGAGTACTTTTACATGAGCAGTTCTTC.

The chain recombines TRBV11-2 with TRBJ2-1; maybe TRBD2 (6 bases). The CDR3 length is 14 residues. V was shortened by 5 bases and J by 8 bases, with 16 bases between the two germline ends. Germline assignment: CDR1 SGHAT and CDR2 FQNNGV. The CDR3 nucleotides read TGTGCCAGCAGCCCGGGACTTCCCGGGGATGAGCAGTTCTTC. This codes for CASSPGLPGDEQFF.

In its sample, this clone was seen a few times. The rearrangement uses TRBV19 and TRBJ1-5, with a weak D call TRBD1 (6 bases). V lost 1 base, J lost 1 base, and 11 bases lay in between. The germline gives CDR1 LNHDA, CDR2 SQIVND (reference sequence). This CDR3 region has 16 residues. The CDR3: CASSIVGQRSNQPQHF. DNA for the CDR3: TGTGCCAGTAGTATAGTCGGACAGCGAAGCAATCAGCCCCAGCATTTT.

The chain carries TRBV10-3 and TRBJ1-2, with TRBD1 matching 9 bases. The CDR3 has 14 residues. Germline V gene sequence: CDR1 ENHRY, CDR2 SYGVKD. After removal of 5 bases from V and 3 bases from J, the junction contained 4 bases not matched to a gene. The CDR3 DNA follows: TGTGCCATCAGTACGGGACAGGGAGACTATGGCTACACCTTC. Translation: CAISTGQGDYGYTF.

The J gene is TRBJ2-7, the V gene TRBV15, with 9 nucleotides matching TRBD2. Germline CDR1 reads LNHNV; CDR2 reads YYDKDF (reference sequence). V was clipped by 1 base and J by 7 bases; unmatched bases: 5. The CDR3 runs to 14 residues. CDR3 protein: CATSRVAGAGEQYF. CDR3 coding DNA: TGTGCCACCAGCAGAGTAGCGGGGGCAGGTGAGCAGTACTTC.

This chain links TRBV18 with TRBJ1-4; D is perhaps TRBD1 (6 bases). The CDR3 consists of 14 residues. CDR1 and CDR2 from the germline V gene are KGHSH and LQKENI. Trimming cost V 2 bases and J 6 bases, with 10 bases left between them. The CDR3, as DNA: TGTGCCAGCTCACCAGCCTGGACAGATGAAAAACTGTTTTTT. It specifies CASSPAWTDEKLFF.

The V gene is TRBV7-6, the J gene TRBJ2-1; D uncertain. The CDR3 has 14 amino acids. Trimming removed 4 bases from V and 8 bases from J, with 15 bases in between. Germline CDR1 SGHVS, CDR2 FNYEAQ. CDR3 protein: CASSSLGSYDEQFF. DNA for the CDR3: TGTGCCAGCAGCTCCTTGGGTAGCTATGATGAGCAGTTCTTC.

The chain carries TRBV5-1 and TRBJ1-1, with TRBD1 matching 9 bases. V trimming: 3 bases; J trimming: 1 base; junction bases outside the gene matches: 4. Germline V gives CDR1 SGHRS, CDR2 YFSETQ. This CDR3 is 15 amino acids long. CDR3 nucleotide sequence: TGCGCCAGCAGCTCCCTACAGGGGGCGAACACTGAAGCTTTCTTT. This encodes CASSSLQGANTEAFF. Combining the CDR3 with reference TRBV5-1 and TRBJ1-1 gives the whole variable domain KAGVTQTPRYLIKTRGQQVTLSCSPISGHRSVSWYQQTPGQGLQFLFEYFSETQRNKGNFPGRFSGRQFSNSRSEMNVSTLELGDSALYLCASSSLQGANTEAFFGQGTRLTVV.